This T cell receptor (beta chain) was retrieved from a study of T cell changes during pregnancy in multiple sclerosis. Here immunoSEQ multiplex PCR was the method, and the copy in TCRdb shows in-frame clones only, minus some. The data show tens of thousands of clones, with roughly 88% seen just once and 4% to 5.5% held by the top ten. This clone has only one observation. V was pared by 5 bases and J by 2 bases, with 5 bases of the junction left unmatched. Germline CDR1 is SGHTA and CDR2 is FQGNSA. The CDR3 extends over 14 amino acids. This TCR was recovered from a female donor in good health, enrolled as a control in a pregnancy study. Sequenced here: peripheral blood, sampled in the second trimester of pregnancy. This sequence joins TRBV7-2 and TRBJ2-5, with 7 bases that match TRBD2. CDR3 sequence reads: CASSPWGLQETQYF. CDR3 bases: TGTGCCAGCAGCCCATGGGGACTACAAGAGACCCAGTACTTC.